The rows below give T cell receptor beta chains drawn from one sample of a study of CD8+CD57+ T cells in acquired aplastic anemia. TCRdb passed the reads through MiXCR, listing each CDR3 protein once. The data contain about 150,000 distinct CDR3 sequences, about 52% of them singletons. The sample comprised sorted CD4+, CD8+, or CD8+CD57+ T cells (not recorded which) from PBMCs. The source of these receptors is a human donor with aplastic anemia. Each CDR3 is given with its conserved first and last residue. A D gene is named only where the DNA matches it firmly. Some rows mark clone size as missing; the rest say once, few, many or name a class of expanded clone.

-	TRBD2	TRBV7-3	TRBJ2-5	CASSLGGMMTQYF	TGTGCCAGCAGCTTGGGGGGGATGATGACCCAGTACTTC
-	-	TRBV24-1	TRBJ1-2	CATSDGVRYGYTF	TGTGCCACCAGTGATGGGGTGCGGTATGGCTACACCTTC
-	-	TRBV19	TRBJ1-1	CASSIEQGLMNTEAFF	TGTGCCAGTAGTATAGAGCAGGGTTTGATGAACACTGAAGCTTTCTTT
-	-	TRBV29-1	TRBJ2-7	CSVAEQFYEQYF	TGCAGCGTTGCCGAACAGTTCTACGAGCAGTACTTC
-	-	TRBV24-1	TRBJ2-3	CATSGSTDTQYF	TGTGCCACCAGTGGAAGCACAGATACGCAGTATTTT
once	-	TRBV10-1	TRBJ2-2	CASSENYHGELFF	TGCGCCAGCAGTGAGAACTACCACGGGGAGCTGTTTTTT
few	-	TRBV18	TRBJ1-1	CASSPPKGSTEAFF	TGTGCCAGCTCACCACCGAAAGGGAGTACTGAAGCTTTCTTT
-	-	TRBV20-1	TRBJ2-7	CSATDYGYEQYF	TGCAGTGCTACGGACTATGGGTACGAGCAGTACTTC
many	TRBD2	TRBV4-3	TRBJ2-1	CASSQDQRGNYNEQFF	TGCGCCAGCAGCCAAGATCAGCGGGGGAACTACAATGAGCAGTTCTTC
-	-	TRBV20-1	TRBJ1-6	CSAKKSNSPLHF	TGCAGTGCTAAGAAGTCTAATTCACCCCTCCACTTT
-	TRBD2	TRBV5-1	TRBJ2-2	CASSSGLAGLSSTGELFF	TGCGCCAGCAGCTCGGGACTAGCGGGGCTATCGTCAACCGGGGAGCTGTTTTTT
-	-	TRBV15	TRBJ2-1	CATSSDGLYNEQFF	TGTGCCACCAGCAGTGACGGACTTTACAATGAGCAGTTCTTC
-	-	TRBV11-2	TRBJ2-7	CASSLRALRAGTAEGEQYF	TGTGCCAGCAGCCTTCGGGCCCTCCGGGCCGGGACGGCGGAAGGAGAGCAGTACTTC
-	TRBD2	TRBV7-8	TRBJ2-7	CASSLGPSGGFSYEQYF	TGTGCCAGCAGCTTAGGACCTAGCGGGGGGTTCTCCTACGAGCAGTACTTC
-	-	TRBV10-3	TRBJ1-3	CAISESPGPEAIYF	TGTGCCATCAGTGAGTCGCCGGGACCGGAAGCCATATATTTT
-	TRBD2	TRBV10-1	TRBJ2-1	CASSEGLAALISYNEQFF	TGCGCCAGCAGTGAAGGACTAGCGGCCCTAATCTCCTACAATGAGCAGTTCTTC
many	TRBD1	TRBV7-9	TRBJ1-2	CASSPRQGAGYGYTF	TGTGCCAGCAGCCCACGACAGGGCGCGGGGTATGGCTACACCTTC
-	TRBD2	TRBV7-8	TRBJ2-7	CASTFRTSGTISSYEQYF	TGTGCCAGCACTTTTAGGACTAGCGGGACCATCAGCTCCTACGAGCAGTACTTC
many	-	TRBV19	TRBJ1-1	CASSAPTEAFF	TGTGCCAGTAGTGCCCCCACTGAAGCTTTCTTT
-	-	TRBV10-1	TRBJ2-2	CASRDNLNTGELFF	TGCGCCAGCAGAGACAATCTGAACACCGGGGAGCTGTTTTTT
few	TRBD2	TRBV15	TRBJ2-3	CATSPRLAGFTDTQYF	TGTGCCACCAGCCCACGACTAGCGGGGTTCACAGATACGCAGTATTTT
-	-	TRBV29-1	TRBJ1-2	CSVDPVGVIWGHTF	TGCAGCGTTGACCCCGTAGGCGTGATTTGGGGCCACACCTTC
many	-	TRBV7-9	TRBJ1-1	CASSLAPAGVTEAFF	TGTGCCAGCAGCTTAGCGCCGGCAGGGGTCACTGAAGCTTTCTTT
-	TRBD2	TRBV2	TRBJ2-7	CASGTTYEQYF	TGTGCCAGCGGGACTACCTACGAGCAGTACTTC
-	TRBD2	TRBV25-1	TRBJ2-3	CASSEVAGGRGDTQYF	TGTGCCAGCAGTGAAGTAGCGGGGGGACGCGGAGATACGCAGTATTTT
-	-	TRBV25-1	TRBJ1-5	CASSEPGSNQPQHF	TGTGCCAGCAGTGAGCCCGGGAGCAATCAGCCCCAGCATTTT
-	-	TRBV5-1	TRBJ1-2	CASSLDGLTGYTF	TGCGCCAGCAGCTTGGATGGGTTAACTGGCTACACCTTC
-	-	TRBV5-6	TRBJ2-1	CASSPRDSYEQFF	TGTGCCAGCAGTCCTCGGGACTCCTATGAGCAGTTCTTC
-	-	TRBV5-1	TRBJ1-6	CASSFTPQGGDNSPLHF	TGCGCCAGCAGCTTTACTCCACAGGGTGGGGATAATTCACCCCTCCACTTT
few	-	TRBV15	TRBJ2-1	CATSSQYNEQFF	TGTGCCACCAGCAGCCAGTACAATGAGCAGTTCTTC
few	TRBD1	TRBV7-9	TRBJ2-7	CASSLDGTGDYEQYF	TGTGCCAGCAGCTTAGACGGGACAGGTGACTACGAGCAGTACTTC
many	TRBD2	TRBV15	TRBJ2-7	CATSRDLGGTSYEQYF	TGTGCCACCAGCAGAGACCTGGGGGGGACCTCCTACGAGCAGTACTTC
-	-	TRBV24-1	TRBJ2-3	CATSDLWTDTQYF	TGTGCCACCAGTGATTTGTGGACAGATACGCAGTATTTT
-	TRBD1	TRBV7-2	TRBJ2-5	CASRVQGGSQETQYF	TGTGCCAGCAGGGTACAGGGGGGATCCCAAGAGACCCAGTACTTC
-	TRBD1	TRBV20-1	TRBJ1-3	CSALGQAGNTIYF	TGCAGTGCTCTGGGACAGGCTGGAAACACCATATATTTT
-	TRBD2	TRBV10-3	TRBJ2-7	CAISESNLGGDQYF	TGTGCCATCAGTGAGTCGAACCTGGGAGGGGATCAGTACTTC
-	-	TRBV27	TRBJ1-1	CASSLRLTVNTEAFF	TGTGCCAGCAGTCTCCGATTGACGGTGAACACTGAAGCTTTCTTT
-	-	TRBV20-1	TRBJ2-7	CSARAASLRGEQYF	TGCAGTGCTAGAGCTGCCAGCCTTAGAGGCGAGCAGTACTTC
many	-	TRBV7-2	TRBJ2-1	CASSLGTGNEQFF	TGTGCCAGCAGCTTGGGAACAGGTAATGAGCAGTTCTTC
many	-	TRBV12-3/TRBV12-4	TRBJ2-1	CASSLGRVGYNEQFF	TGTGCCAGCAGTTTAGGTAGGGTTGGCTACAATGAGCAGTTCTTC
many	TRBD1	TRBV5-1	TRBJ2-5	CASSFRDRGLLETQYF	TGCGCCAGCAGCTTTCGGGACAGGGGTTTATTAGAGACCCAGTACTTC
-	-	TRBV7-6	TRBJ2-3	CASSFWRDTQYF	TGTGCCAGCAGCTTCTGGCGAGATACGCAGTATTTT
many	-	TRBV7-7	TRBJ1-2	CAVRQPDGYTF	TGTGCTGTTCGACAGCCGGACGGCTACACCTTC
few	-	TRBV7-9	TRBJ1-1	CASSLIQTEAFF	TGTGCCAGCAGCTTAATACAGACTGAAGCTTTCTTT
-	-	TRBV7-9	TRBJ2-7	CASSLAWPYEQYF	TGTGCCAGCAGCTTAGCATGGCCCTACGAGCAGTACTTC
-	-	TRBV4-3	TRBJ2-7	CASSPDPSSYEQYF	TGCGCCAGCAGCCCGGACCCATCAAGCTACGAGCAGTACTTC
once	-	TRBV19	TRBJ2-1	CASSIVPGVGNEQFF	TGTGCCAGTAGTATAGTGCCAGGGGTCGGCAATGAGCAGTTCTTC
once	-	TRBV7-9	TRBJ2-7	CASSAQGSEQYF	TGTGCCAGCAGCGCACAGGGTTCTGAGCAGTACTTC
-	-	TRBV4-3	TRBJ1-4	CASSQDRSPREKLFF	TGCGCCAGCAGCCAAGATCGTTCTCCGCGCGAAAAACTGTTTTTT
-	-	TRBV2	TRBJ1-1	CASRRGNTEAFF	TGTGCCAGCAGAAGGGGGAACACTGAAGCTTTCTTT
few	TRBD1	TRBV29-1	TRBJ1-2	CSVEGTGEGRDGYTF	TGCAGCGTTGAAGGGACAGGGGAGGGCCGAGATGGCTACACCTTC
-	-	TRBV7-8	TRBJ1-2	CASGKTDYGYTF	TGTGCCAGCGGAAAGACTGACTATGGCTACACCTTC
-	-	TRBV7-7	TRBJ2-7	CASSFGGTRVGYEQYF	TGTGCTAGCAGCTTTGGGGGGACGAGGGTTGGTTACGAGCAGTACTTC
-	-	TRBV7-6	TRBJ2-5	CASSLERWETQYF	TGTGCCAGCAGCTTAGAGAGGTGGGAGACCCAGTACTTC
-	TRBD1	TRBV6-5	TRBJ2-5	CASSSWTGLQETQYF	TGTGCCAGCAGTTCGTGGACAGGGCTCCAAGAGACCCAGTACTTC